This TCR beta chain was documented in a study of blood T cell repertoires in COVID-19. Looking at the study overall: In each case, the material was cDNA or gDNA derived from T cells, B-cell-depleted T cells, or PBMCs.

J lost 2 bases, V lost 0 bases, and 3 bases had no gene match. Germline CDR1 reads KGHSH; CDR2 reads LQKENI. This CDR3 comprises 16 residues. Sequencing was performed with immunoSEQ multiplex PCR; in TCRdb, only in-frame clones are kept and a portion is missing. Of 25,000 to 30,000 clones listed, more than 90% are singletons. The sequencing input was peripheral blood. The rearrangement links TRBV18 to TRBJ2-1; 8 bases are a match to TRBD2. This receptor was taken from a man aged 65 to 79 with active or convalescent COVID-19. CDR3 DNA sequence: TGTGCCAGCTCACCACCGTCACTAGCGGCCTACAATGAGCAGTTCTTC. Translated, it gives CASSPPSLAAYNEQFF. Full variable domain (remainder filled in from reference TRBV18 and TRBJ2-1): NAGVMQNPRHLVRRRGQEARLRCSPMKGHSHVYWYRQLPEEGLKFMVYLQKENIIDESGMPKERFSAEFPKEGPSILRIQQVVRGDSAAYFCASSPPSLAAYNEQFFGPGTRLTVL.